This T cell receptor beta chain comes out of a study of T cells in Graves' hyperthyroidism and ophthalmopathy (dated by TCRdb to about 2019). For the study in its entirety: A discovery cohort of about 96 patients, roughly 45 with Graves' ophthalmopathy and over 55 with stable Graves' hyperthyroidism, was used to find distinguishing TCR V-J signatures. An independent validation cohort of fewer than 20 hyperthyroidism patients and 17 patients who later progressed to ophthalmopathy tested prospective prediction of ophthalmopathy. The 95 to 100 discovery patients were randomly split 7:3 into training and test sets. In roughly six Graves' hyperthyroidism patients, the study also compared T-cell repertoires from thyroid tissue with T-cell repertoires from blood. After blood sampling, hyperthyroidism patients were treated with methimazole at a starting dose of 30 mg daily, and ophthalmopathy patients were treated with high-dose intravenous methylprednisolone. According to the paper, TCR Vbeta CDR3 sequencing was carried out on some 140 peripheral blood samples, which came from 40 to 45 ophthalmopathy, roughly 75 hyperthyroidism and approximately 17 progressor patients. Paper-wide results and their limitations: In validation, progression to ophthalmopathy was predicted by the model with 55% to 71% sensitivity and 72.22% specificity, a median of around 5.9 months before onset. No statistical method was used to set the sample size in advance, and investigators knew the group allocation. Most expanded thyroid clonotypes (frequency above 0.001) were also detected in blood, suggesting blood repertoires may reflect thyroid immune responses. A model built on a 13 V-J signature distinguished ophthalmopathy from stable hyperthyroidism, reaching roughly 88% sensitivity and under 84% specificity in cross-validation and 80%/75% in testing.

Patients with uncontrolled infections, other autoimmune diseases, pregnancy or lactation were excluded. Diagnoses were based on clinical symptoms, serum thyroxine and TRAb, thyroid ultrasound and orbital computed tomography. Total RNA was extracted with Trizol reagent, and quality was checked on an Agilent 2100 Bioanalyzer. To note about this clonotype: What this receptor recognizes is not known. The record has no base qualities; no much larger clone is one base away.

TCR beta CDR3 regions were amplified from RNA transcripts. The TCR CDR3 was subjected to a first round of RT-PCR using the HTBI primer set and the Qiagen OneStep RT-PCR kit. Libraries were constructed in a second round of multiplex PCR, after which size selection and purification were carried out. Sequencing of the libraries was done on an Illumina HiSeq2000 using paired-end 100 bp reads. As for how the authors treated the data: SOAPnuke was used to process the raw data, throwing out any read that contained adapters or uncalled bases, had a mean Phred below 15, or lacked an exact constant-primer or identifier match. COPE v1.2.5 was used to merge high-quality paired reads, and clonotypes were defined as unique nucleotide sequences. Clonotypes were aligned to IMGT TRBV, TRBD and TRBJ reference segments using MiTCR v1.1. The analysis was restricted to V-J combinations with a frequency above 0.0001, which together covered approximately 99% of the repertoires. A TCS score was defined as the ratio of F50 (clonal expansion) to E x V (chaos), with BLOSUM62-based TCRdist applied between CDR3 peptides within each V-J. Welch's t-statistics and random forest reduced just over 500 V-J features to 10 to 15, which were used in a naive Bayes classifier (R e1071). The similarity between thyroid and blood repertoires was quantified using the Morisita-Horn index. The public reads were run again by TCRdb, first through fastp at Q25 and then through MiXCR, and only productive beta chains were kept. Each CDR3 protein gets just one entry, which takes the most common genes and DNA from the rows behind it. The authors' filters were not applied to this entry. For this sample the table gives 600,000 to 700,000 distinct CDR3 sequences, of which 45% were detected only once. About 7.7% of the sample comes from the top ten.

The junction shows trimming of 3 bases on V and 2 bases on J, plus 13 bases between the germline ends. CDR3 length: 15 amino acids, cysteine to phenylalanine. Only CDR3 DNA remains: 45 bases, in frame from the first base. From the germline V gene (reference sequence), CDR1 is DFQATT and CDR2 is SNEGSKA. Sequencing used peripheral blood or thyroid tissue (not recorded which). The sequence came from an adult man with Graves' disease, either hyperthyroidism or ophthalmopathy (not recorded which). The rearranged segments are TRBV20-1 and TRBJ1-4; the D gene identity is not certain. The DNA sequence is TGCAGTGCTAGTGAGACGATGGCGACTAATGAAAAACTGTTTTTT. Translated, it gives CSASETMATNEKLFF.